Listed below are T cell receptor beta chains from one sample, sequenced in a study of type 1 and type 2 diabetes patients. MiXCR, applied by TCRdb to the multiplex PCR reads, yields one record per CDR3 protein. The table includes about 290,000 distinct CDR3 sequences, approximately 50% detected once. The source material was peripheral blood mononuclear cells (PBMCs). The origin of the receptors is a man younger than 35 with type 2 diabetes. Both conserved end residues are part of each CDR3. A D gene is named only where the DNA matches it firmly. The size entry is marked missing in some rows and otherwise reads once, few, many or a size class.

j_call d_call v_call clone_size cdr3_nt cdr3_aa
TRBJ1-1 TRBD1 TRBV5-1 NA TGCGCCAGCACGAACAGGGGGACGATGAACACTGAAGCTTTCTTT CASTNRGTMNTEAFF
TRBJ2-7 NA TRBV7-2 NA TGTGCCAGCAGCACCTTCTACGAGCAGTACTTC CASSTFYEQYF
TRBJ2-7 NA TRBV20-1 NA TGCAGTGCTATTGCCGGGCAACAAAGCTCCTACGAGCAGTACTTC CSAIAGQQSSYEQYF
TRBJ2-1 NA TRBV7-2 NA TGTGCCAGCAGGGGCCTAGGACAGACCCACAATGAGCAGTTCTTC CASRGLGQTHNEQFF
TRBJ2-1 TRBD2 TRBV12-3/TRBV12-4 NA TGTGCCAGCAGCCGACTAGCGGGAAATCCAAATGAGCAGTTCTTC CASSRLAGNPNEQFF
TRBJ2-1 NA TRBV20-1 NA TGCAGTGCTAGGGACACCTCCTACAATGAGCAGTTCTTC CSARDTSYNEQFF
TRBJ1-2 NA TRBV7-9 NA TGTGCCAGCAGCCCGTCGGAGCAGTTCTATGGCTACACCTTC CASSPSEQFYGYTF
TRBJ2-5 NA TRBV6-6 few TGTGCCAGCAGTTCCGCGGGGTGGGCCCAGTACTTC CASSSAGWAQYF
TRBJ2-7 TRBD1 TRBV13 few TGTGCCAGCAGTCCCTCGACAGGGACAGGGCTCGAGCAGTACTTC CASSPSTGTGLEQYF
TRBJ1-2 NA TRBV15 few TGTGCCACCAGCATTGTCCTTTCTAACTATGGCTACACCTTC CATSIVLSNYGYTF
TRBJ2-7 NA TRBV7-2 NA TGTGCCAGCAGCCTAGGATTGGGGAGCTCCTACGAGCAGTACTTC CASSLGLGSSYEQYF
TRBJ1-1 NA TRBV7-9 NA TGTGCCAGCAGCTTATCTCGGGGGCTTCAGGACACTGAAGCTTTCTTT CASSLSRGLQDTEAFF
TRBJ2-7 TRBD2 TRBV18 NA TGTGCCAGCTCACCAACTAGCGGGAGAAGTTACGAGCAGTACTTC CASSPTSGRSYEQYF
TRBJ2-3 NA TRBV28 NA TGTGCCAGCAGTTTATCTGGGCAGGGCACAGATACGCAGTATTTT CASSLSGQGTDTQYF
TRBJ2-5 TRBD2 TRBV29-1 few TGCAGCGTGTTACTAGCGGGGGATTTCCAAGAGACCCAGTACTTC CSVLLAGDFQETQYF
TRBJ2-7 TRBD2 TRBV29-1 NA TGCAGCGTTGAAGGCGGGAGGTACGAGCAGTACTTC CSVEGGRYEQYF
TRBJ2-7 TRBD1 TRBV19 few TGTGCCACCTCTCCCGGGACAGACTCTTCCTACGAGCAGTACTTC CATSPGTDSSYEQYF
TRBJ2-2 NA TRBV12-3/TRBV12-4 NA TGTGCCAGCAGTGAAGCAGGGTGGACCACCGGGGAGCTGTTTTTT CASSEAGWTTGELFF
TRBJ2-2 NA TRBV2 few TGTGCCAGCAGTGTACAACAGGGTCACGGGGAGCTGTTTTTT CASSVQQGHGELFF
TRBJ2-1 NA TRBV7-7 few TGTGCTAGCAGCTATACAGGGTCGAGACATGAGCAGTTCTTC CASSYTGSRHEQFF
TRBJ1-1 TRBD1 TRBV28 NA TGTGCCAGCACTATCTCCAGGGGGAGCGGCATGAACACTGAAGCTTTCTTT CASTISRGSGMNTEAFF
TRBJ1-1 TRBD1 TRBV19 NA TGTGCCAGTAGTGCCACAGGGGGTGCGAACACTGAAGCTTTCTTT CASSATGGANTEAFF
TRBJ2-7 TRBD1 TRBV28 NA TGTGCCAGCAGTTTGATCGTGGTCGGGACAGCCTACGAGCAGTACTTC CASSLIVVGTAYEQYF
TRBJ2-2 NA TRBV7-8 NA TGTGCCAGCAGCCTAGCCAGGGAGGAAGCCGGGGAGCTGCTTTTT CASSLAREEAGELLF
TRBJ1-2 NA TRBV7-8 NA TGTGCCAGCAGCTTAGAGGCAGGGCGGGATGGCTACACCTTC CASSLEAGRDGYTF
TRBJ2-2 TRBD2 TRBV19 NA TGTGCCAGTAGTGGAGTAGCGGGACAAACCGGGGAGCTTTTTTTT CASSGVAGQTGELFF
TRBJ2-5 NA TRBV24-1 NA TGTGCCACCAGTCTTTACAGAAGGTTACGGGAGACCCAGTACTTC CATSLYRRLRETQYF
TRBJ1-1 NA TRBV19 NA TGTGCCAGTAGTAATACAGGGAGGGGCACTGAAGCTTTCTTT CASSNTGRGTEAFF
TRBJ2-2 NA TRBV30 NA TGTGCCTGGAGTTATAGGAAGGACACCGGGGAGCTGTTTTTT CAWSYRKDTGELFF
TRBJ1-1 NA TRBV11-3 NA TGTGCCAGCACACAGGGAGACATGATGAACACTGAAGCTTTCTTT CASTQGDMMNTEAFF
TRBJ1-2 NA TRBV14 few TGTGCCAGCAGCCCTATATGGGAAGGATGGACCTTC CASSPIWEGWTF
TRBJ2-7 TRBD1 TRBV7-6 many TGTGCCAGCAGCTTAGAGGCAGGGGGATCCTACGAGCAGTACTTC CASSLEAGGSYEQYF
TRBJ2-7 NA TRBV15 NA TGTGCCACCAGCAGGTCAGGGCCCTACGAGCAGTACTTC CATSRSGPYEQYF
TRBJ1-1 NA TRBV19 NA TGTGCCAGTATCCCCCAGGTGAACACTGAAGCTTTCTTT CASIPQVNTEAFF
TRBJ1-2 NA TRBV6-6 NA TGTGCCGGAGGGGACGGACACCTATGGGGCTACACCTTC CAGGDGHLWGYTF
TRBJ1-2 NA TRBV6-5 NA TGTGCCAGCAGGAACGGGGGGGCAGGGAGTTGGGGCTACACCTTC CASRNGGAGSWGYTF
TRBJ1-3 NA TRBV30 NA TGTGCCTGGAGTGTTGGTGGAAACACCATATATTTT CAWSVGGNTIYF
TRBJ2-5 NA TRBV12-3/TRBV12-4 NA TGTGCCAGCAGTCGACAGAACGGGGAGACCCAGTACTTC CASSRQNGETQYF
TRBJ1-1 NA TRBV6-6 NA TGTGCCAGCAGTTACGCCTTCCAAAACACTGAAGCTTTCTTT CASSYAFQNTEAFF
TRBJ1-1 NA TRBV20-1 few TGCAGTGCTGACGCCGACACGGACACTGAAGCTTTCTTT CSADADTDTEAFF
TRBJ2-6 NA TRBV4-2 NA TGTGCCAGCAGCCAAGATCTAACCTACTCTGGGGCCAACGTCCTGACTTTC CASSQDLTYSGANVLTF
TRBJ2-5 NA TRBV18 NA TGTGCCAGCTCGGACCAGGGGAAGACCCAGTACTTC CASSDQGKTQYF
TRBJ1-1 NA TRBV12-3/TRBV12-4 NA TGTGCCAGCAGCCCCGCGGTGGGAGCTTTCTTT CASSPAVGAFF
TRBJ2-7 NA TRBV19 NA TGTGCCGGTAGTACGCCGACTAGAACCTACGAGCAGTACTTC CAGSTPTRTYEQYF
TRBJ1-2 NA TRBV12-3/TRBV12-4 once TGTGCCAGCAGGGGGGATCCAGGTTACACCTTC CASRGDPGYTF
TRBJ2-3 TRBD2 TRBV7-8 few TGTGCCAGCAGCCCAACCGGGACTAGCGGGGGGGCTGTAGATACGCAGTATTTT CASSPTGTSGGAVDTQYF
TRBJ1-1 NA TRBV7-8 few TGTGCCAGCAGCCCCCAACAGGGAATGAACACTGAAGCTTTCTTT CASSPQQGMNTEAFF
TRBJ2-2 TRBD1 TRBV19 NA TGTGCCAGTAGTCCCCGGACAGGGTACACCGGGGAGCTGTTTTTT CASSPRTGYTGELFF
TRBJ2-1 TRBD2 TRBV20-1 few TGCAGTGCTAGAGGGGCGGGGGGCCATGAGCAGTTCTTC CSARGAGGHEQFF
TRBJ2-6 NA TRBV5-1 NA TGCGCCAGCAGCGACACCGGTGGGGCCAACGTCCTGACTTTC CASSDTGGANVLTF
TRBJ1-4 NA TRBV20-1 NA TGCAGTGCTAGAGACACGAGGAATGAAAAACTGTTTTTT CSARDTRNEKLFF
TRBJ2-5 NA TRBV3-1 NA TGTGCCAGCAGCCAAGATTCGGCTACCATCTACTTGGGCCAAGAGACCCAGTACTTC CASSQDSATIYLGQETQYF